The rows below give T cell receptor beta chains drawn from one sample of a study of identical twins. MiXCR, applied by TCRdb to the 5' RACE reads, yields one record per CDR3 protein. The data show hundreds of thousands of distinct CDR3 sequences, 7% to 8.5% seen once. This sample also belongs to another study, concerning yellow fever vaccine responses in identical twins.

Sequenced input: CD8+ T cells sorted from blood. These receptors were obtained from a woman between 18 and 30 years old in good health. CDR3s include the opening cysteine and the closing phenylalanine or tryptophan. Each record gives: V gene, J gene, clone size, D gene, CDR3 protein, CDR3 DNA. D genes are given only for firm matches. Only part of the rows carry a size: once, few, many, or a class if the clone is expanded.

V gene: TRBV15; J gene: TRBJ1-1; clone size: many; D gene: TRBD1; CDR3 protein: CATSARQGGTEAFF; CDR3 DNA: TGTGCCACCAGCGCCCGACAGGGTGGCACTGAAGCTTTCTTT
V gene: TRBV9; J gene: TRBJ2-7; clone size: many; D gene: -; CDR3 protein: CASSVAVGGSYEQYF; CDR3 DNA: TGTGCCAGCAGCGTAGCAGTAGGGGGTTCCTACGAGCAGTACTTC
V gene: TRBV5-1; J gene: TRBJ2-5; clone size: -; D gene: TRBD2; CDR3 protein: CASSLELAGPETQYF; CDR3 DNA: TGCGCCAGCAGCTTGGAACTAGCGGGACCAGAGACCCAGTACTTC
V gene: TRBV20-1; J gene: TRBJ1-2; clone size: -; D gene: -; CDR3 protein: CSADQGRGYTF; CDR3 DNA: TGCAGTGCGGATCAGGGGAGGGGCTACACCTTC
V gene: TRBV11-1; J gene: TRBJ2-5; clone size: many; D gene: -; CDR3 protein: CASSLQQETQYF; CDR3 DNA: TGTGCCAGCAGCTTACAACAAGAGACCCAGTACTTC
V gene: TRBV7-9; J gene: TRBJ2-3; clone size: many; D gene: -; CDR3 protein: CASSQRRGPDTQYF; CDR3 DNA: TGTGCCAGCAGCCAACGGCGGGGGCCAGATACGCAGTATTTT
V gene: TRBV24-1; J gene: TRBJ2-5; clone size: many; D gene: TRBD2; CDR3 protein: CATSDRRTSETSETQYF; CDR3 DNA: TGTGCCACCAGTGATCGACGGACTAGCGAGACCTCGGAGACCCAGTACTTC
V gene: TRBV11-3; J gene: TRBJ2-1; clone size: -; D gene: TRBD2; CDR3 protein: CASSSPSSGGLSNEQFF; CDR3 DNA: TGTGCCAGCAGCTCTCCCTCTAGCGGGGGGTTGAGCAATGAGCAGTTCTTC
V gene: TRBV2; J gene: TRBJ2-1; clone size: many; D gene: TRBD1; CDR3 protein: CASRRTGDEQFF; CDR3 DNA: TGTGCCAGCAGGAGGACAGGGGATGAGCAGTTCTTC
V gene: TRBV5-1; J gene: TRBJ1-4; clone size: many; D gene: -; CDR3 protein: CASSRGRVAATNEKLFF; CDR3 DNA: TGCGCCAGCAGCCGTGGACGAGTTGCTGCAACTAATGAAAAACTGTTTTTT
V gene: TRBV19; J gene: TRBJ2-7; clone size: -; D gene: TRBD2; CDR3 protein: CASSIWSGEKYEQYF; CDR3 DNA: TGTGCCAGTAGTATATGGAGCGGGGAGAAGTACGAGCAGTACTTC
V gene: TRBV12-3/TRBV12-4; J gene: TRBJ2-1; clone size: -; D gene: TRBD2; CDR3 protein: CASSFQAGVNEQFF; CDR3 DNA: TGTGCCAGCAGTTTTCAAGCGGGAGTAAATGAGCAGTTCTTC
V gene: TRBV12-3/TRBV12-4; J gene: TRBJ2-3; clone size: few; D gene: TRBD2; CDR3 protein: CASSPILAGGPSQYF; CDR3 DNA: TGTGCCAGCAGCCCTATTCTAGCGGGAGGGCCCTCGCAGTATTTT
V gene: TRBV5-6; J gene: TRBJ2-7; clone size: few; D gene: TRBD1; CDR3 protein: CASSFPPGQGSIPGGEQYF; CDR3 DNA: TGTGCCAGCAGCTTCCCGCCGGGACAGGGTAGTATTCCAGGGGGCGAGCAGTACTTC
V gene: TRBV2; J gene: TRBJ2-1; clone size: many; D gene: TRBD1; CDR3 protein: CASSGRDRGIGEQFF; CDR3 DNA: TGTGCCAGCAGTGGCAGGGACAGGGGAATCGGAGAGCAGTTCTTC
V gene: TRBV11-1; J gene: TRBJ2-3; clone size: few; D gene: TRBD2; CDR3 protein: CASSPHPRTSGGRTDTQYF; CDR3 DNA: TGTGCCAGCAGCCCTCACCCCCGGACTAGCGGGGGACGCACAGATACGCAGTATTTT
V gene: TRBV4-1; J gene: TRBJ2-2; clone size: many; D gene: -; CDR3 protein: CASRDGDTGELFF; CDR3 DNA: TGCGCCAGCAGGGACGGGGACACGGGGGAGCTGTTTTTT
V gene: TRBV3-1; J gene: TRBJ2-3; clone size: few; D gene: -; CDR3 protein: CASSQDNGVDTSTDTQYF; CDR3 DNA: TGTGCCAGCAGCCAAGATAACGGGGTAGATACTAGCACAGATACGCAGTATTTT
V gene: TRBV28; J gene: TRBJ2-1; clone size: -; D gene: -; CDR3 protein: CASSLEYRQFF; CDR3 DNA: TGTGCCAGCAGTTTGGAGTATCGGCAGTTCTTC
V gene: TRBV6-1; J gene: TRBJ2-1; clone size: many; D gene: TRBD1; CDR3 protein: CASSPTGASSYNEQFF; CDR3 DNA: TGTGCCAGCAGTCCCACAGGGGCGAGCTCCTACAATGAGCAGTTCTTC
V gene: TRBV7-8; J gene: TRBJ2-1; clone size: few; D gene: -; CDR3 protein: CASSFLTGGALEQFF; CDR3 DNA: TGTGCCAGCAGCTTTCTAACAGGGGGGGCCCTTGAGCAGTTCTTC
V gene: TRBV24-1; J gene: TRBJ2-7; clone size: many; D gene: TRBD2; CDR3 protein: CATSDRTSEKSYEQYF; CDR3 DNA: TGTGCCACCAGTGACCGGACTAGCGAGAAATCCTACGAGCAGTACTTC
V gene: TRBV3-1; J gene: TRBJ2-6; clone size: many; D gene: TRBD2; CDR3 protein: CASRLLAGPGSGANVLTF; CDR3 DNA: TGTGCCAGCAGGCTGCTAGCGGGACCAGGCTCTGGGGCCAACGTCCTGACTTTC
V gene: TRBV4-1; J gene: TRBJ2-7; clone size: -; D gene: TRBD2; CDR3 protein: CASSQAQLAGDEQYF; CDR3 DNA: TGCGCCAGCAGCCAAGCTCAACTAGCGGGAGACGAGCAGTACTTC
V gene: TRBV12-3/TRBV12-4; J gene: TRBJ2-1; clone size: many; D gene: -; CDR3 protein: CASSYSGRGGNEQFF; CDR3 DNA: TGTGCCAGCAGCTACAGCGGGCGAGGGGGTAATGAGCAGTTCTTC
V gene: TRBV12-3/TRBV12-4; J gene: TRBJ1-1; clone size: many; D gene: -; CDR3 protein: CASSLARVVTEAFF; CDR3 DNA: TGTGCCAGCAGTTTGGCCAGGGTTGTAACTGAAGCTTTCTTT
V gene: TRBV12-5; J gene: TRBJ2-1; clone size: few; D gene: -; CDR3 protein: CASGLQYNEQFF; CDR3 DNA: TGTGCTAGTGGCTTGCAATACAATGAGCAGTTCTTC
V gene: TRBV3-1; J gene: TRBJ2-1; clone size: many; D gene: -; CDR3 protein: CASSQGERRGNEQFF; CDR3 DNA: TGTGCCAGCAGCCAAGGCGAGAGAAGGGGCAATGAGCAGTTCTTC
V gene: TRBV12-3/TRBV12-4; J gene: TRBJ2-3; clone size: -; D gene: -; CDR3 protein: CASSLRQVTDTQYF; CDR3 DNA: TGTGCCAGCAGTTTGCGCCAAGTGACAGATACGCAGTATTTT
V gene: TRBV7-8; J gene: TRBJ1-6; clone size: few; D gene: -; CDR3 protein: CASSLQGALHF; CDR3 DNA: TGTGCCAGCAGCTTACAAGGGGCCCTCCACTTT
V gene: TRBV24-1; J gene: TRBJ2-2; clone size: few; D gene: -; CDR3 protein: CATSGLANTGELFF; CDR3 DNA: TGTGCCACCAGTGGTCTCGCGAACACCGGGGAGCTGTTTTTT
V gene: TRBV4-1; J gene: TRBJ2-2; clone size: -; D gene: TRBD1; CDR3 protein: CASSPAWAGGVTGELFF; CDR3 DNA: TGCGCCAGCAGTCCCGCGTGGGCAGGGGGCGTCACCGGGGAGCTGTTTTTT
V gene: TRBV11-2; J gene: TRBJ1-2; clone size: few; D gene: -; CDR3 protein: CASSPTLWDENYGYTF; CDR3 DNA: TGTGCCAGCAGCCCCACCCTCTGGGACGAAAACTATGGCTACACCTTC
V gene: TRBV9; J gene: TRBJ2-7; clone size: -; D gene: TRBD2; CDR3 protein: CASSAPGRDYEQYF; CDR3 DNA: TGTGCCAGCAGCGCCCCCGGGAGGGACTACGAGCAGTACTTC
V gene: TRBV27; J gene: TRBJ2-2; clone size: -; D gene: -; CDR3 protein: CASSLMWAQNANTGELFF; CDR3 DNA: TGTGCCAGCAGTTTAATGTGGGCGCAGAACGCGAACACCGGGGAGCTGTTTTTT
V gene: TRBV6-6; J gene: TRBJ1-3; clone size: many; D gene: -; CDR3 protein: CASCPGEGNTIYF; CDR3 DNA: TGTGCCAGCTGCCCCGGGGAAGGAAACACCATATATTTT
V gene: TRBV2; J gene: TRBJ2-1; clone size: -; D gene: TRBD2; CDR3 protein: CASRPRGAYNEQFF; CDR3 DNA: TGTGCCAGCAGACCCCGGGGGGCCTACAATGAGCAGTTCTTC
V gene: TRBV9; J gene: TRBJ2-1; clone size: -; D gene: -; CDR3 protein: CASSVDLAGDNEQFF; CDR3 DNA: TGTGCCAGCAGCGTAGACCTGGCTGGGGACAATGAGCAGTTCTTC
V gene: TRBV29-1; J gene: TRBJ2-1; clone size: many; D gene: TRBD2; CDR3 protein: CSVEGLAGGNYNEQFF; CDR3 DNA: TGCAGCGTTGAGGGACTAGCGGGAGGAAACTACAATGAGCAGTTCTTC
V gene: TRBV28; J gene: TRBJ1-1; clone size: -; D gene: -; CDR3 protein: CASSTPRGTTEAFF; CDR3 DNA: TGTGCCAGCAGTACTCCCCGGGGTACGACTGAAGCTTTCTTT
V gene: TRBV5-1; J gene: TRBJ1-1; clone size: -; D gene: -; CDR3 protein: CASNPLGGALDTEAFF; CDR3 DNA: TGCGCCAGCAATCCTCTTGGTGGGGCTTTGGACACTGAAGCTTTCTTT
V gene: TRBV7-9; J gene: TRBJ1-1; clone size: few; D gene: -; CDR3 protein: CASSLGRPQKKNTEAFF; CDR3 DNA: TGTGCCAGCAGCTTAGGACGGCCCCAAAAGAAAAACACTGAAGCTTTCTTT
V gene: TRBV7-8; J gene: TRBJ2-5; clone size: few; D gene: -; CDR3 protein: CASSLDLDRGQGGETQYF; CDR3 DNA: TGTGCCAGCAGCTTAGACCTGGACCGGGGCCAGGGGGGAGAGACCCAGTACTTC
V gene: TRBV12-5; J gene: TRBJ1-1; clone size: many; D gene: -; CDR3 protein: CASGLRGNTEAFF; CDR3 DNA: TGTGCTAGTGGTTTGCGGGGGAACACTGAAGCTTTCTTT
V gene: TRBV5-1; J gene: TRBJ1-5; clone size: many; D gene: -; CDR3 protein: CASSPLGDQPQHF; CDR3 DNA: TGCGCCAGCAGCCCCTTGGGGGATCAGCCCCAGCATTTT
V gene: TRBV5-1; J gene: TRBJ2-3; clone size: -; D gene: -; CDR3 protein: CASSLAGATSTDTQYF; CDR3 DNA: TGCGCCAGCAGCTTGGCCGGTGCGACTAGCACAGATACGCAGTATTTT
V gene: TRBV20-1; J gene: TRBJ2-6; clone size: -; D gene: TRBD1; CDR3 protein: CSARLTGSGANVLTF; CDR3 DNA: TGCAGTGCTAGATTGACAGGGAGCGGGGCCAACGTCCTGACTTTC
V gene: TRBV2; J gene: TRBJ2-7; clone size: many; D gene: TRBD2; CDR3 protein: CASSEVTIGLAETYEQYF; CDR3 DNA: TGTGCCAGCAGTGAAGTCACGATTGGGCTAGCGGAGACCTACGAGCAGTACTTC
V gene: TRBV28; J gene: TRBJ2-3; clone size: many; D gene: -; CDR3 protein: CASSLGDTSTDTQYF; CDR3 DNA: TGTGCCAGCAGTTTGGGGGACACGAGCACAGATACGCAGTATTTT
V gene: TRBV15; J gene: TRBJ1-1; clone size: many; D gene: TRBD1; CDR3 protein: CATSPHRGLNTEAFF; CDR3 DNA: TGTGCCACCAGCCCCCACAGGGGATTGAACACTGAAGCTTTCTTT
V gene: TRBV9; J gene: TRBJ2-1; clone size: -; D gene: -; CDR3 protein: CASSHPLGGRNEQFF; CDR3 DNA: TGTGCCAGCAGCCACCCACTAGGGGGACGGAATGAGCAGTTCTTC
V gene: TRBV7-3; J gene: TRBJ1-6; clone size: few; D gene: -; CDR3 protein: CASSYSGRDSPLHF; CDR3 DNA: TGTGCCAGCAGCTACTCTGGGAGGGATTCACCCCTCCACTTT
V gene: TRBV28; J gene: TRBJ1-1; clone size: many; D gene: TRBD1; CDR3 protein: CASSLPQGAWEAFF; CDR3 DNA: TGTGCCAGCAGTTTGCCACAGGGGGCCTGGGAAGCTTTCTTT
V gene: TRBV7-6; J gene: TRBJ2-7; clone size: -; D gene: TRBD1; CDR3 protein: CASSPPRTGGYEQYF; CDR3 DNA: TGTGCCAGCAGCCCGCCCCGGACAGGGGGCTACGAGCAGTACTTC
V gene: TRBV7-9; J gene: TRBJ1-4; clone size: -; D gene: TRBD1; CDR3 protein: CASSLMTGRNEKLFF; CDR3 DNA: TGTGCCAGCAGCTTAATGACAGGGCGTAATGAAAAACTGTTTTTT
V gene: TRBV27; J gene: TRBJ2-7; clone size: many; D gene: -; CDR3 protein: CASSSSYEQYF; CDR3 DNA: TGTGCCAGCAGCTCCTCCTACGAGCAGTACTTC
V gene: TRBV12-3/TRBV12-4; J gene: TRBJ2-1; clone size: many; D gene: TRBD1; CDR3 protein: CASWDSSYNEQFF; CDR3 DNA: TGTGCCAGTTGGGACAGTTCCTACAATGAGCAGTTCTTC
V gene: TRBV29-1; J gene: TRBJ2-7; clone size: few; D gene: -; CDR3 protein: CSVEGSENWKGQYF; CDR3 DNA: TGCAGCGTTGAGGGTTCGGAAAACTGGAAGGGGCAGTACTTC
V gene: TRBV29-1; J gene: TRBJ2-7; clone size: few; D gene: TRBD2; CDR3 protein: CSVEAPLPGGTSYEQYF; CDR3 DNA: TGCAGCGTTGAGGCCCCACTACCGGGAGGTACCTCCTACGAGCAGTACTTC
V gene: TRBV2; J gene: TRBJ2-3; clone size: many; D gene: -; CDR3 protein: CASSEYEQATTDTQYF; CDR3 DNA: TGTGCCAGCAGTGAATATGAACAGGCGACCACAGATACGCAGTATTTT